The present T cell receptor (beta chain) was sequenced within a study of blood T cell repertoires in COVID-19 (TCRdb year 2020). In terms of the full investigation: Samples from collaborators originated in the United States, Italy and Spain and spanned both the acute and convalescent phases of COVID-19. The repertoires were released in a freely available public database meant as a resource for research on the immune response to SARS-CoV-2. HLA class I and class II types, where available, came from metadata supplied by the sample provider rather than from assay-based typing. Deeply sampled blood TCRbeta repertoires from subjects exposed to, actively infected with, or recovered from COVID-19 were included in the dataset. The prospective study material was composed of cDNA or gDNA derived from T cells, B-cell-depleted T cells, or PBMCs. The samples were drawn from the first 160 participants of the ongoing ImmuneRACE study and from under 1,500 subjects provided by 6 global collaborators. Nearly every sample came with metadata listing a de-identified subject ID, COVID-19 status, age in years and sex.

TCRbeta CDR3 regions were amplified from genomic DNA using the immunoSEQ Assay, a bias-controlled multiplex PCR. Under the source paper's analysis protocol: The number of nucleated cells in each sample was estimated from the amplification of reference gene primers within the assay. To quantify the absolute abundance of each unique TCRbeta CDR3 rearrangement, sequence reads were collapsed and filtered. For each sample, productive Simpson clonality was calculated as the square root of Simpson's diversity index across productive rearrangements. As stored in TCRdb, this immuneACCESS dataset retains in-frame rearrangements with V and J assigned. A fraction of the clones does not appear; measured against another copy, unresolved V genes explain less than half of the discrepancy, and the remainder lacks a known reason. V and J calls and clone size are given by that table; D and trimming were obtained from the DNA. Recorded for this sample are fewer than 250,000 clones; approximately 90% of them occurred a single time. The ten most abundant clones make up around a tenth of the sample.

In Seattle, one collaborating source enrolled patients while the infection was active and tracked those patients longitudinally over the course of disease. Whole blood was collected in K2EDTA tubes by collaborating institutions according to the institutions' own protocols. For TCRbeta analysis, collaborator samples were shipped as frozen whole blood, as isolated PBMCs, or as DNA extracted from either sample type. Concerning this clone: The target of this receptor is not known. The sample holds no much larger clone one base away, and base qualities are not on file.

Based on the germline V gene (reference sequence), the CDR1 and CDR2 sequences are GTSNPN and SVGIG. For this chain, trimming is 4 bases at the V end and 1 base at the J end, and the number of junction bases without a gene match is 9. The CDR3 covers 15 residues, taking in both the cysteine and the phenylalanine. CDR3 DNA only is kept here, 45 bases in frame from base 1. Study-level results and caveats: How much clinical and demographic metadata was included differed by source and by participant, and the metadata was provided uncurated.

This receptor was identified in a man aged 50-59 years with COVID-19, enrolled during active disease. The material sequenced was peripheral blood. The chain couples TRBV30 to TRBJ2-5, and 7 junctional nucleotides match TRBD2. The CDR3 region has the sequence CAWTPGRAAQETQYF. The DNA sequence reads TGTGCCTGGACCCCGGGGAGGGCGGCCCAAGAGACCCAGTACTTC.